The T cell receptor beta chain described here comes from a study of low-dose radiotherapy and immunotherapy resistance in tumors. Overall study: Patients were treated with intravenous nivolumab at 240 mg every two weeks and were also dosed with ipilimumab at 1 mg/kg every six weeks.

Time point: before trial treatment. Nivolumab, ipilimumab, aspirin, low-dose cyclophosphamide and low-dose radiotherapy were all administered to the donors. Trimming removed 0 bases from V and 6 bases from J, with 8 bases in between. The CDR3 loop spans 13 amino acids. In germline, CDR1 is ENHRY, CDR2 SYGVKD. This clonotype has at least ten counts. First-strand cDNA used TRAV- and TRBV-specific primers, covering alpha and beta chains. Using a constant-region primer together with a V-primer adapter, TCRs were subjected to 20 PCR cycles of amplification. Each CDR3 protein is one row after TCRdb ran MiXCR on the reads. The sample records tens of thousands of distinct CDR3 sequences, 18% being singletons.

The chain combines TRBV10-3 with TRBJ1-2; D call uncertain. The sequence derives from a male donor with prostate cancer. This sample comprised PBMCs, obtained before treatment. The CDR3 coding sequence is TGTGCCATCAGTGAGTCGAAGGGAAATGGCTACACCTTC. Translating gives CAISESKGNGYTF.